Listed below are T cell receptor beta chains from one sample, sequenced in a study of CD8 T cells in Susac syndrome. From the immunoSEQ multiplex PCR reads, TCRdb called clonotypes with MiXCR, one entry per CDR3 protein. The sample shows about 430,000 distinct CDR3 sequences, more than 80% of them seen only once. The material sequenced was CD8+ T cells from PBMCs. The receptors stem from a human donor with multiple sclerosis. Both conserved end residues are part of each CDR3. Fields, in order: J gene, D gene, clone size, V gene, CDR3 DNA, CDR3 protein. A D gene is named only where the DNA matches it firmly. The listing skips clone size in some rows; elsewhere it reads once, few, many or a size class.

j_gene: TRBJ1-5
d_gene: .
abundance: .
v_gene: TRBV27
CDR3nt: TGTGCCAGCACCCCTTGTACAGGGAATCAGCCCCAGCATTTT
CDR3aa: CASTPCTGNQPQHF

j_gene: TRBJ2-3
d_gene: TRBD2
abundance: .
v_gene: TRBV19
CDR3nt: TGTGCCAGTACCCCTGGTAGCGGGGACTTGGGTACGCAGTATTTT
CDR3aa: CASTPGSGDLGTQYF

j_gene: TRBJ1-2
d_gene: TRBD1
abundance: .
v_gene: TRBV30
CDR3nt: TGTGCCTGGAGTCCTTTGACAGGGAATGGCTACACCTTC
CDR3aa: CAWSPLTGNGYTF

j_gene: TRBJ2-5
d_gene: TRBD1
abundance: once
v_gene: TRBV7-9
CDR3nt: TGTGCCAGCAGCTTAGCACAGGGGAGTCAAGAGACCCAGTACTTC
CDR3aa: CASSLAQGSQETQYF

j_gene: TRBJ1-2
d_gene: .
abundance: .
v_gene: TRBV7-9
CDR3nt: TGTGCCAGCAGCTTAGAGGCAGGGGATGGCTACACCTTC
CDR3aa: CASSLEAGDGYTF

j_gene: TRBJ2-7
d_gene: .
abundance: .
v_gene: TRBV25-1
CDR3nt: TGTGGCGCCGGGGACTCAGCCTACGAGCAGTACTTC
CDR3aa: CGAGDSAYEQYF

j_gene: TRBJ1-1
d_gene: .
abundance: .
v_gene: TRBV19
CDR3nt: TGTGCCAGTGGATGGGGGCCCATGAACACTGAAGCTTTCTTT
CDR3aa: CASGWGPMNTEAFF

j_gene: TRBJ2-3
d_gene: .
abundance: .
v_gene: TRBV6-1
CDR3nt: TGTGCCAGCAGACTCATTTCCGGGAGTACAGATACGCAGTATTTT
CDR3aa: CASRLISGSTDTQYF

j_gene: TRBJ2-7
d_gene: .
abundance: .
v_gene: TRBV6-1
CDR3nt: TGTGCCAGCAGTGAAGGGGGGTCCTTCTACGAGCAGTACTTC
CDR3aa: CASSEGGSFYEQYF

j_gene: TRBJ2-1
d_gene: TRBD2
abundance: .
v_gene: TRBV6-5
CDR3nt: TGTGCCAGCAGTTACTCTGTAGCGGGCGAGCAGTTCTTC
CDR3aa: CASSYSVAGEQFF

j_gene: TRBJ2-7
d_gene: .
abundance: .
v_gene: TRBV20-1
CDR3nt: TGCAGTGCCGTCACAGGTTCAACCTACGAGCAGTACTTC
CDR3aa: CSAVTGSTYEQYF

j_gene: TRBJ1-4
d_gene: TRBD1
abundance: .
v_gene: TRBV30
CDR3nt: TGTGCCTGGAGTCCGGGACAGGGGGAAGTAAAACTGTTTTTT
CDR3aa: CAWSPGQGEVKLFF

j_gene: TRBJ2-2
d_gene: TRBD2
abundance: .
v_gene: TRBV5-1
CDR3nt: TGCGCCAGCAGCTGGACAGGGACTAGCGGTTCGAGCGGGGAGCTGTTTTTT
CDR3aa: CASSWTGTSGSSGELFF

j_gene: TRBJ2-1
d_gene: .
abundance: few
v_gene: TRBV5-1
CDR3nt: TGCGCCAGCAGCTTCGGACGAGATGAGCAGTTCTTC
CDR3aa: CASSFGRDEQFF

j_gene: TRBJ1-4
d_gene: .
abundance: once
v_gene: TRBV9
CDR3nt: TGTGCCAGCAGCGTAGGGGGGGATTTCGGTGAAAAACTGTTTTTT
CDR3aa: CASSVGGDFGEKLFF

j_gene: TRBJ1-1
d_gene: .
abundance: .
v_gene: TRBV12-5
CDR3nt: TGTGCTAGTGAGGGGGACACCGGCATGAACACTGAAGCTTTCTTT
CDR3aa: CASEGDTGMNTEAFF

j_gene: TRBJ1-5
d_gene: TRBD1
abundance: .
v_gene: TRBV4-1
CDR3nt: TGCGCCAGCAGCCAAGGACAGGGTGGAGATCAGCCCCAGCATTTT
CDR3aa: CASSQGQGGDQPQHF

j_gene: TRBJ1-4
d_gene: .
abundance: .
v_gene: TRBV10-3
CDR3nt: TGTGCCATCAGTGAGTCCGGCAGAACTAATGAAAAACTGTTTTTT
CDR3aa: CAISESGRTNEKLFF

j_gene: TRBJ2-2
d_gene: .
abundance: .
v_gene: TRBV3-1
CDR3nt: TGTGCCAGCAGCCAATTTTCGACAGGTCACACCGGGGAGCTGTTTTTT
CDR3aa: CASSQFSTGHTGELFF

j_gene: TRBJ2-7
d_gene: TRBD1
abundance: .
v_gene: TRBV29-1
CDR3nt: TGCAGCGCCACCACAGGGGACGGGGTCTACGAGCAGTACTTC
CDR3aa: CSATTGDGVYEQYF

j_gene: TRBJ2-3
d_gene: .
abundance: .
v_gene: TRBV7-2
CDR3nt: TGTGCCAGCAGCCAGGGGACTGGAGATACGCAGTATTTT
CDR3aa: CASSQGTGDTQYF

j_gene: TRBJ2-3
d_gene: TRBD2
abundance: .
v_gene: TRBV30
CDR3nt: TGTGCCTCGTACTCAGGACTAGCGGGACAGGCAGATACGCAGTATTTT
CDR3aa: CASYSGLAGQADTQYF

j_gene: TRBJ2-3
d_gene: TRBD2
abundance: .
v_gene: TRBV4-2
CDR3nt: TGTGCCAGCAGCCCTCCTTTAGCGGGGGGGGCAGATACGCAGTATTTT
CDR3aa: CASSPPLAGGADTQYF

j_gene: TRBJ2-2
d_gene: TRBD2
abundance: .
v_gene: TRBV20-1
CDR3nt: TGCAGTGCTAGAGGAGATTCGACTAGCGGGGGGGCGTCCGGGGAGCTGTTTTTT
CDR3aa: CSARGDSTSGGASGELFF

j_gene: TRBJ2-2
d_gene: TRBD2
abundance: .
v_gene: TRBV20-1
CDR3nt: TGCAGTGCTTCCTACCAGGGAGGGGCCGGGGAGCTGTTTTTT
CDR3aa: CSASYQGGAGELFF

j_gene: TRBJ1-4
d_gene: .
abundance: .
v_gene: TRBV20-1
CDR3nt: TGCAGTGCTAGTAGTGGGAGGGAACTTACCGGAGAAAAACTGTTTTTT
CDR3aa: CSASSGRELTGEKLFF

j_gene: TRBJ1-1
d_gene: .
abundance: .
v_gene: TRBV3-1
CDR3nt: TGTGCCAGCAGCCAAGATCGCGCAGGGAACACTGAAGCTTTCTTT
CDR3aa: CASSQDRAGNTEAFF

j_gene: TRBJ2-5
d_gene: TRBD1
abundance: few
v_gene: TRBV5-4
CDR3nt: TGTGCCAGCAGCCAACCGGACAGGGGTGGACAAGAGACCCAGTACTTC
CDR3aa: CASSQPDRGGQETQYF

j_gene: TRBJ2-5
d_gene: TRBD2
abundance: .
v_gene: TRBV5-4
CDR3nt: TGTGCCAGCAGCTCCGCTAGCGGGAGCTCGGTGTTAGAGACCCAGTACTTC
CDR3aa: CASSSASGSSVLETQYF

j_gene: TRBJ2-1
d_gene: .
abundance: .
v_gene: TRBV5-5
CDR3nt: TGTGCCAGCAGCTCAAATTACCGGGCCTTCAATGAGCAGTTCTTC
CDR3aa: CASSSNYRAFNEQFF

j_gene: TRBJ1-2
d_gene: TRBD1
abundance: .
v_gene: TRBV30
CDR3nt: TGTGCCTGGACGTACCCGGGACAGGGAGGAGGCTACACCTTC
CDR3aa: CAWTYPGQGGGYTF

j_gene: TRBJ1-5
d_gene: .
abundance: .
v_gene: TRBV27
CDR3nt: TGTGCCAGCAGATTAGGGTTGGGACAGCCCCAGCATTTT
CDR3aa: CASRLGLGQPQHF

j_gene: TRBJ2-7
d_gene: TRBD1
abundance: .
v_gene: TRBV29-1
CDR3nt: TGCAGCGTTGTGGACAGGACCGCCTACGAGCAGTACTTC
CDR3aa: CSVVDRTAYEQYF

j_gene: TRBJ2-6
d_gene: .
abundance: .
v_gene: TRBV13
CDR3nt: TGTGCCAGCAGCTTAGAGGCCGCTGCTGGGGCCAACGTCCTGACTTTC
CDR3aa: CASSLEAAAGANVLTF

j_gene: TRBJ1-2
d_gene: TRBD1
abundance: .
v_gene: TRBV27
CDR3nt: TGTGCCAGCAGTACAGGGGTCTCCGGCTACACCTTC
CDR3aa: CASSTGVSGYTF

j_gene: TRBJ1-1
d_gene: .
abundance: .
v_gene: TRBV23-1
CDR3nt: TGCGCCAGCAGTCAACGCTTGGACAGAAACACTGAAGCTTTCTTT
CDR3aa: CASSQRLDRNTEAFF

j_gene: TRBJ2-1
d_gene: .
abundance: .
v_gene: TRBV3-1
CDR3nt: TGTGCCAGCAGCCTCTCTACGGGGCTATACAATGAGCAGTTCTTC
CDR3aa: CASSLSTGLYNEQFF

j_gene: TRBJ2-3
d_gene: .
abundance: .
v_gene: TRBV27
CDR3nt: TGTGCCAGCAGCCAGGGGGACTTATCAGATACGCAGTATTTT
CDR3aa: CASSQGDLSDTQYF

j_gene: TRBJ1-1
d_gene: .
abundance: once
v_gene: TRBV7-2
CDR3nt: TGTGCCAGCAGCTTAGGGACGATGGGGACTGAAGCTTTCTTT
CDR3aa: CASSLGTMGTEAFF

j_gene: TRBJ1-4
d_gene: .
abundance: .
v_gene: TRBV9
CDR3nt: TGTGCCAGCAGCGGGGGGTCGGGCCTCGGGAATGAAAAACTGTTTTTT
CDR3aa: CASSGGSGLGNEKLFF

j_gene: TRBJ1-1
d_gene: .
abundance: .
v_gene: TRBV28
CDR3nt: TGTGCCAGCATTAACAGGGCGGCGGACACTGAAGCTTTCTTT
CDR3aa: CASINRAADTEAFF

j_gene: TRBJ2-1
d_gene: .
abundance: .
v_gene: TRBV7-8
CDR3nt: TGTGCCAGCAGCTTAGGGTTGTGGGGCGAGACCGACAATGAGCAGTTCTTC
CDR3aa: CASSLGLWGETDNEQFF

j_gene: TRBJ2-1
d_gene: .
abundance: .
v_gene: TRBV5-1
CDR3nt: TGCGCCAGCAGCCCAGGGGGGGGATTAAGCTCCTACAATGAGCAGTTCTTC
CDR3aa: CASSPGGGLSSYNEQFF

j_gene: TRBJ2-1
d_gene: TRBD1
abundance: .
v_gene: TRBV2
CDR3nt: TGTGCCAGCAGGGATCCGGGACAGGGATACAATGAGCAGTTCTTC
CDR3aa: CASRDPGQGYNEQFF

j_gene: TRBJ2-1
d_gene: TRBD2
abundance: .
v_gene: TRBV11-2
CDR3nt: TGTGCCAGCCCCCCTTGGGGAGCGGGATCGATCGATGAGCAGTTCTTC
CDR3aa: CASPPWGAGSIDEQFF

j_gene: TRBJ1-2
d_gene: TRBD1
abundance: .
v_gene: TRBV30
CDR3nt: TGTGCCTGTTACCGAGGACAGGTCTATGGCTACACCTTC
CDR3aa: CACYRGQVYGYTF

j_gene: TRBJ1-5
d_gene: TRBD1
abundance: .
v_gene: TRBV12-3/TRBV12-4
CDR3nt: TGTGCCAGCAGCGACGGGACAGGACACAATCAGCCCCAGCATTTT
CDR3aa: CASSDGTGHNQPQHF

j_gene: TRBJ1-1
d_gene: .
abundance: .
v_gene: TRBV27
CDR3nt: TGTGCCAGCAGTTTATCTCCTACCAGGGAGAACACTGAAGCTTTCTTT
CDR3aa: CASSLSPTRENTEAFF

j_gene: TRBJ2-2
d_gene: .
abundance: .
v_gene: TRBV11-3
CDR3nt: TGTGCCAGCAACCCCAGCAGGCAGGGATCCACCGGGGAGCTGTTTTTT
CDR3aa: CASNPSRQGSTGELFF

j_gene: TRBJ1-1
d_gene: .
abundance: .
v_gene: TRBV15
CDR3nt: TGTGCCACCAGCAGAGATGGGGGCGAGATTTCTTCCCGAGAAGCTTTCTTT
CDR3aa: CATSRDGGEISSREAFF

j_gene: TRBJ2-7
d_gene: .
abundance: few
v_gene: TRBV7-8
CDR3nt: TGTGCCAGCAGCTTAGCGGGAGTGGCGGTGAGCGCCTACGAGCAGTACTTC
CDR3aa: CASSLAGVAVSAYEQYF

j_gene: TRBJ2-5
d_gene: .
abundance: .
v_gene: TRBV28
CDR3nt: TGTGCCAGCAGTCCTAACAGGGTGGCGGAGACCCAGTACTTC
CDR3aa: CASSPNRVAETQYF

j_gene: TRBJ2-1
d_gene: .
abundance: .
v_gene: TRBV27
CDR3nt: TGTGCCAGCAGTTATGTAGGCTCTGAGCAGTTCTTC
CDR3aa: CASSYVGSEQFF

j_gene: TRBJ2-1
d_gene: .
abundance: .
v_gene: TRBV15
CDR3nt: TGTGCCACCAGCAGTAGTCTAGCGCTTTACAATGAGCAGTTCTTC
CDR3aa: CATSSSLALYNEQFF

j_gene: TRBJ2-1
d_gene: TRBD1
abundance: few
v_gene: TRBV27
CDR3nt: TGTGCCAGCAGTTTCGGGACAGATTACAATGAGCAGTTCTTC
CDR3aa: CASSFGTDYNEQFF